This TCR beta chain was observed in a study of patients and donors after allogeneic stem cell transplantation. TCRdb reprocessed the RT-PCR reads with MiXCR, giving one entry per CDR3 protein. Of hundreds of thousands of distinct CDR3 sequences listed, around 15% are singletons. Trimming stripped 4 bases from V and 0 bases from J, with 15 bases between. There are 16 residues in the CDR3. Looked up from germline, CDR1 is MNHEY and CDR2 is SVGEGT. The gene calls are TRBV6-2 or TRBV6-3 and TRBJ1-2; D is possibly TRBD1 (5 bases). Sequencing was done on a sample of blood, either unsorted or a sorted T cell fraction (not recorded which). The sequence was collected from a human donor who was either an allogeneic HSCT recipient or a stem cell or donor lymphocyte infusion donor (not recorded which). It is not recorded whose cells these are; they may come from a transplant donor. The CDR3 DNA reads as TGTGCCAGCAGTTTCGAAGGGGCGCTAACTAACTATGGCTACACCTTC. Residues: CASSFEGALTNYGYTF.